This T cell receptor (beta chain) was recorded in a study of radiotherapy plus CTLA-4 blockade in lung cancer. Notes on the study in general: The best predictor of response was reported to be early blood T cell clone dynamics, with interferon-beta. Expansion in blood of tumor-derived TCR clones was seen after radiotherapy plus ipilimumab.

CDR1 and CDR2 from the germline V gene are SGHAT and FQNNGV. V lost 5 bases, J lost 0 bases, and 14 bases stayed unmatched. The CDR3 is made up of 18 amino acids. Lung cancer patients with chemo-refractory metastatic non-small-cell disease were given focal radiation plus CTLA-4 blockade with ipilimumab. Profiling relied on immunoSEQ multiplex PCR, and the TCRdb table lists in-frame clones only, not all of them. The sample holds approximately 33,000 clones; about 72% are singletons and the top ten take 7.5%. In regard to this clone: Its antigen is unidentified.

The clonotype originates from a human donor with non-small cell lung cancer who had stable disease on radiotherapy plus ipilimumab. Specimen: peripheral blood, collected from a patient treated with radiotherapy plus ipilimumab. This chain uses TRBV11-2 with TRBJ2-3, with 7 bases identical to TRBD1. The DNA for the CDR3 is TGTGCCAGCAGCCAAAGAGCGACAGGGAGACCTAGCACAGATACGCAGTATTTT. This translates into CASSQRATGRPSTDTQYF.